Listed below are T cell receptor beta chains from one sample, sequenced in a study of post-analysis software for immune sequencing data. Each CDR3 protein is one row after TCRdb ran MiXCR on the PCR reads. The table has 750,000 to 950,000 distinct CDR3 sequences, roughly 50% seen once. Sequencing used blood. The receptors come from a girl aged 5 to 17 with multiple sclerosis. CDR3s include the opening cysteine and the closing phenylalanine or tryptophan. D genes are given only for firm matches. Rows give clone size only sometimes, using once, few, many, or a class for an expanded clone.

v_gene: TRBV5-1; abundance: -; j_gene: TRBJ2-5; d_gene: -; CDR3aa: CASSLAENRYQETQYF; CDR3nt: TGCGCCAGCAGCTTGGCCGAAAACCGGTACCAAGAGACCCAGTACTTC
v_gene: TRBV6-5; abundance: -; j_gene: TRBJ1-1; d_gene: TRBD1; CDR3aa: CASSGDRGATTEAFF; CDR3nt: TGTGCCAGCAGTGGGGACAGAGGGGCGACCACTGAAGCTTTCTTT
v_gene: TRBV5-1; abundance: -; j_gene: TRBJ2-7; d_gene: TRBD2; CDR3aa: CASSLSGGPVEQYF; CDR3nt: TGCGCCAGCAGCCTAAGCGGGGGGCCCGTCGAGCAGTACTTC
v_gene: TRBV29-1; abundance: -; j_gene: TRBJ2-3; d_gene: -; CDR3aa: CSGLHGGTDTQYF; CDR3nt: TGCAGTGGCCTTCACGGGGGCACAGATACGCAGTATTTT
v_gene: TRBV7-3; abundance: -; j_gene: TRBJ2-3; d_gene: -; CDR3aa: CASSLTPGSTDTQYF; CDR3nt: TGTGCCAGCAGCTTAACCCCTGGTAGCACAGATACGCAGTATTTT
v_gene: TRBV25-1; abundance: -; j_gene: TRBJ2-3; d_gene: -; CDR3aa: CASSEYQEPSLDTQYF; CDR3nt: TGTGCCAGCAGTGAATATCAGGAACCAAGCTTGGATACGCAGTATTTT
v_gene: TRBV29-1; abundance: few; j_gene: TRBJ2-5; d_gene: -; CDR3aa: CSVRGKVQETQYF; CDR3nt: TGCAGCGTTCGAGGGAAAGTCCAAGAGACCCAGTACTTC
v_gene: TRBV3-1; abundance: -; j_gene: TRBJ2-5; d_gene: -; CDR3aa: CASSHWTEQETQYF; CDR3nt: TGTGCCAGCAGCCATTGGACAGAGCAAGAGACCCAGTACTTC
v_gene: TRBV29-1; abundance: -; j_gene: TRBJ1-2; d_gene: TRBD1; CDR3aa: CSAGDREGGYTF; CDR3nt: TGCAGCGCGGGAGACAGGGAAGGAGGCTACACCTTC
v_gene: TRBV5-5; abundance: -; j_gene: TRBJ2-4; d_gene: TRBD1; CDR3aa: CASSLARTGPNIQYF; CDR3nt: TGTGCCAGCAGCTTGGCCCGGACAGGGCCGAACATTCAGTACTTC
v_gene: TRBV10-2; abundance: many; j_gene: TRBJ2-4; d_gene: TRBD1; CDR3aa: CASSWPGGIQYF; CDR3nt: TGCGCCAGCAGTTGGCCAGGGGGCATTCAGTACTTC
v_gene: TRBV7-9; abundance: -; j_gene: TRBJ2-2; d_gene: -; CDR3aa: CASSQAAGNTGELFF; CDR3nt: TGTGCCAGCAGCCAGGCGGCGGGAAACACCGGGGAGCTGTTTTTT